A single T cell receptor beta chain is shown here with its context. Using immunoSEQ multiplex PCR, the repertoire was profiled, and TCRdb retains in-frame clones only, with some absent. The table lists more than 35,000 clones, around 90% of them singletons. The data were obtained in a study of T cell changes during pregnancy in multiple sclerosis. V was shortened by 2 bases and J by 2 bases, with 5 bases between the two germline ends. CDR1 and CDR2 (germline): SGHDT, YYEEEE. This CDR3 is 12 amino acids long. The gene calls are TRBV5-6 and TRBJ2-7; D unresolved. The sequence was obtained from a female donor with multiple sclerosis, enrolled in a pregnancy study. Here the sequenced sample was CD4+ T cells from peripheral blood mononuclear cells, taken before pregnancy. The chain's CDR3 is CASSFRAYEQYF. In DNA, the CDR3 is TGTGCCAGCAGCTTCCGGGCCTACGAGCAGTACTTC.